One and the same sample provided the 30 T cell receptor beta chains below, sequenced in a study of human T cells and chemical hapten exposure. This sample's time point: patch test 2, 6 weeks after DPC sensitization. Sample treatment: therapeutic diphenylcyclopropenone sensitization with weekly scalp DPC. TCRdb re-derived calls from the RACE reads in MiXCR, one entry per CDR3 protein. Of more than 90,000 distinct CDR3 sequences in the sample, 9.5% to 12% were seen once. Here the sequenced sample was whole blood, taken in connection with sensitization to the hapten diphenylcyclopropenone (DPC). The origin of the receptors is a woman in her 40s with alopecia areata. Some clones in this sample may be carry-over from other donors' samples.

This clonotype was recorded many times. The chain employs TRBV6-6 and TRBJ2-3; maybe TRBD2 (5 bases). The length of the CDR3 is 13 residues. V was cut by 4 bases and J by 5 bases, with 10 bases left in between. Germline CDR1 reads MNHNY; CDR2 reads SVGAGI (reference sequence). DNA for the CDR3: TGTGCCAGCAGTTCGGGGTTGAAAGATACGCAGTATTTT. Amino acid sequence: CASSSGLKDTQYF.

This clonotype was seen a few times. This chain connects TRBV5-5 to TRBJ1-1; 8 nucleotides line up with TRBD1. The V gene's germline CDR1 is SGHKS and CDR2 YYEKEE (reference sequence). Unmatched junction bases numbered 8, after V lost 3 bases and J lost 1 base. This CDR3 spans 16 amino acids. Here the CDR3 DNA reads TGTGCCAGCAGCTCCCAGGGGGCCGGGGCGAACACTGAAGCTTTCTTT. Amino acid sequence: CASSSQGAGANTEAFF.

Many counts were recorded for this clonotype. The chain combines TRBV20-1 with TRBJ2-7, with D possibly TRBD1 on 7 matching bases. Germline V CDR1 and CDR2: DFQATT, SNEGSKA (reference sequence). CDR3 length: 14 residues. V was shortened by 3 bases and J by 3 bases, with 15 bases between the two germline ends. The CDR3 spells CSARSDRDFYEQYF. The CDR3, as DNA: TGCAGTGCTAGGTCCGACAGGGACTTCTACGAGCAGTACTTC.

The chain uses TRBV25-1 and TRBJ2-4; tentative D call: TRBD1 (6 bases). The CDR3 totals 16 residues. Per germline, CDR1 MGHDK and CDR2 SYGVNS. Between the trimmed V and J ends, which lost 5 bases and 0 bases, there was a span of 14 bases. This chain's CDR3 is CASSPTGPIAKNIQYF. For the CDR3, the DNA is TGTGCCAGCAGTCCGACAGGACCCATAGCCAAAAACATTCAGTACTTC. Together with reference TRBV25-1 and TRBJ2-4, the CDR3 gives the full variable domain: EADIYQTPRYLVIGTGKKITLECSQTMGHDKMYWYQQDPGMELHLIHYSYGVNSTEKGDLSSESTVSRIRTEHFPLTLESARPSHTSQYLCASSPTGPIAKNIQYFGAGTRLSVL.

This clonotype was seen a handful of times. The chain carries TRBV19 and TRBJ2-1; 8 bases agree with TRBD1. V dropped 11 bases and J dropped 6; count of bases not matched to a gene: 9. The CDR3 sequence is 13 residues long. Germline V gene sequence: CDR1 LNHDA, CDR2 SQIVND (reference sequence). CDR3: CARGDRLFNEQFF. CDR3 nucleotides: TGTGCCCGTGGGGACAGGTTATTCAATGAGCAGTTCTTC.

Ten or more counts support this clonotype. V is TRBV6-1 and J is TRBJ2-1; D gene uncertain. The CDR3 length is 14 residues. Trimming pared 3 bases from V and 5 bases from J, leaving 11 bases between. Germline CDR1 is MNHNS and CDR2 is SASEGT. The chain's CDR3 is CASSDRAGNNEQFF. CDR3 nucleotide sequence: TGTGCCAGCAGTGACCGGGCAGGTAACAATGAGCAGTTCTTC.

The table lists this clonotype with many counts. The V call is TRBV28, the J call TRBJ1-3; no firm D call. The ends were cut back, 6 bases at V and 3 bases at J, with 9 bases in the middle. The V gene's germline CDR1 is MDHEN and CDR2 SYDVKM. This CDR3 region has 13 residues. The CDR3: CASSRRRGNTIYF. In nucleotides, the CDR3 is TGTGCCAGCAGCCGACGACGTGGAAACACCATATATTTT.

The chain uses TRBV18 and TRBJ2-1; 8 bases fit TRBD2. This CDR3 contains 15 residues. The germline V gene encodes CDR1 KGHSH and CDR2 LQKENI. V was pared by 5 bases and J by 5 bases, with 8 bases of the junction left unmatched. The CDR3 loop reads CASSSDGGRNNEQFF. CDR3 nucleotide sequence: TGTGCCAGCTCATCAGACGGCGGGAGGAACAATGAGCAGTTCTTC.

This clonotype occurred a few times. The V call is TRBV6-2 or TRBV6-3, the J call TRBJ2-7; D may be TRBD2 (6 bases). The germline V gene has CDR1 MNHEY and CDR2 SVGEGT. The length of the CDR3 is 15 residues. V was cut by 2 bases and J by 0 bases, with 11 bases left in between. The DNA for the CDR3 is TGTGCCAGCAGTTACGGTTTGGGGGGCTCCTACGAGCAGTACTTC. Protein sequence: CASSYGLGGSYEQYF.

In its sample, this clonotype was seen many times. This chain connects TRBV27 to TRBJ2-1; 7 bases map to TRBD2. This CDR3 is 14 amino acids long. Germline CDR1 MNHEY, CDR2 SMNVEV (reference sequence). V lost 3 bases, J lost 7 bases, and 6 bases stayed unmatched. DNA for the CDR3: TGTGCCAGCAGTTTTGGCGGGAGTGGGAATGAGCAGTTCTTC. It codes for CASSFGGSGNEQFF.

Many counts were recorded for this clonotype. The chain couples TRBV5-1 to TRBJ2-7, with D unresolved. Germline assignment: CDR1 SGHRS and CDR2 YFSETQ. The CDR3 is made up of 14 amino acids. V lost 5 bases to trimming and J lost 1 base, with 13 bases between them. CDR3 DNA sequence: TGCGCCAGCAGGCCCGGGCCAGAGTCCTACGAGCAGTACTTC. Its translation is CASRPGPESYEQYF.

Ten or more counts support this clonotype. The chain couples TRBV9 to TRBJ2-2; D tentatively fits TRBD1 or TRBD2 (5 bases each). V lost 7 bases and J 0 bases, leaving 13 bases between the germline ends. The CDR3 consists of 15 residues. Germline values: CDR1 SGDLS, CDR2 YYNGEE. The CDR3 is CASGGTFANTGELFF. CDR3 DNA sequence: TGTGCCAGCGGGGGAACGTTCGCGAACACCGGGGAGCTGTTTTTT.

This clonotype was detected only a few times. The chain combines TRBV12-3 or TRBV12-4 with TRBJ2-2; 8 positions agree with TRBD2. There are 15 residues in the CDR3. The J segment lost 0 bases and the V segment lost 6 bases, leaving 3 bases of the junction unmatched. CDR3 protein: CASSLSGANTGELFF. In DNA, the CDR3 is TGTGCCAGCAGCCTTAGCGGGGCGAACACCGGGGAGCTGTTTTTT.

This clonotype was picked up a small number of times. DNA for the CDR3: TGCAGCGCTCAGTTTTTGAACTATGGCTACACCTTC. This encodes CSAQFLNYGYTF. This chain links TRBV29-1 with TRBJ1-2; D is ambiguous. CDR1 is SQVTM, CDR2 ANQGSEA, per germline. The CDR3 extends over 12 amino acids. The germline V and J ends were trimmed by 7 bases and 2 bases, with 11 bases remaining between them.

The chain links TRBV6-9 to TRBJ1-1; 7 nucleotides line up with TRBD1. The CDR3 covers 18 residues. Losses at the gene ends were 4 bases for V and 1 base for J; bases not matched to a gene: 15. From germline, CDR1 is MNHGY and CDR2 SVAAGI. Written as DNA, the CDR3 is TGTGCCAGCAGTTGGGCCCGACAGGGAGGGTCCTCGAACACTGAAGCTTTCTTT. It yields the protein CASSWARQGGSSNTEAFF.

This clonotype was recorded many times. The J gene is TRBJ1-1, the V gene TRBV9; D perhaps matches TRBD1 (6 bases). The CDR3 runs 15 residues. The V end lost 5 bases, the J end lost 3 bases, and 17 bases lay between the germline ends. Per the germline V gene, CDR1 is SGDLS and CDR2 is YYNGEE. The CDR3 coding sequence is TGTGCCAGCAGGCGGGGGGCGAGAGAGGACACTGAAGCTTTCTTT. Translated: CASRRGAREDTEAFF.

This clonotype was observed a handful of times. The rearrangement uses TRBV20-1 and TRBJ2-5, with D perhaps TRBD1 or TRBD2 (5 bases each). This CDR3 is built from 11 residues. V was clipped by 5 bases and J by 2 bases, with 6 bases between them. Germline CDR1 DFQATT, CDR2 SNEGSKA (reference sequence). The CDR3 is CSAGTQETQYF. Here the CDR3 DNA reads TGCAGTGCTGGGACGCAAGAGACCCAGTACTTC.

The V and J genes are TRBV4-3 and TRBJ2-7; 7 positions match TRBD1. V was clipped by 1 base and J by 1 base; unmatched bases: 7. CDR1 LGHNA and CDR2 YSLEER come from the germline V gene. CDR3 size: 16 residues. CDR3 nucleotides: TGCGCCAGCAGCCAAGGGAGTATCAGGGGGTCCTACGAGCAGTACTTC. Translated, it gives CASSQGSIRGSYEQYF.

This clonotype was detected only a few times. The V gene is TRBV25-1, the J gene TRBJ2-7; no clear D gene. Trimming left V 3 bases short and J 6 bases short, with 15 bases between. The CDR3 length is 14 residues. CDR1 MGHDK and CDR2 SYGVNS come from the germline V gene. DNA of the CDR3: TGTGCCAGCAGTGATCATGGACCCTATGGCGAGCAGTACTTC. It yields the protein CASSDHGPYGEQYF.

There are many counts of this clonotype. The chain employs TRBV4-1 and TRBJ2-2; 9 bases are a match to TRBD2. Germline CDR1 and CDR2: MGHRA and YSYEKL. The CDR3 covers 17 residues. Unmatched junction bases numbered 12, after V lost 4 bases and J lost 6 bases. CDR3: CASSPFPPLAGSGELFF. CDR3 DNA: TGCGCCAGCAGCCCCTTCCCTCCCCTAGCGGGGTCCGGGGAGCTGTTTTTT.

The chain combines TRBV28 with TRBJ2-2, with 7 bases lining up with TRBD1. Germline V gives CDR1 MDHEN, CDR2 SYDVKM. The CDR3 length is 16 residues. Trimming removed 7 bases from V and 3 bases from J; junction bases left unmatched: 11. This chain's CDR3 is CASTTQTGTDTGELFF. The DNA of the CDR3 is TGTGCCAGCACCACCCAGACCGGGACAGACACCGGGGAGCTGTTTTTT.

The V and J genes are TRBV7-9 and TRBJ1-5, with TRBD1 as a possible D gene (5 bases). The CDR3 is made up of 12 amino acids. CDR1 is SEHNR and CDR2 is FQNEAQ in the germline V gene (reference sequence). The ends were cut back, 8 bases at V and 12 bases at J, with 17 bases in the middle. CDR3 nucleotide sequence: TGTGCCAGCGAAGGGGACGGCCGTCACCAGCATTTT. Translated: CASEGDGRHQHF.

This clonotype occurred many times. The V gene is TRBV20-1, the J gene TRBJ2-6, with TRBD2 identical over 10 bases. The CDR3 length is 15 residues. The germline V gene encodes CDR1 DFQATT and CDR2 SNEGSKA (reference sequence). Trimming cost V 3 bases and J 12 bases; bases outside gene matches: 11. The CDR3 DNA sequence: TGCAGTGCTAGGACAACTAGCGGGGACCCCGGCGTCCTGACTTTC. It translates to CSARTTSGDPGVLTF.

The V call is TRBV4-3, the J call TRBJ2-3; no reliable D call. The V gene's germline CDR1 is LGHNA and CDR2 YSLEER. The length of the CDR3 is 14 residues. The V gene lost 4 bases and the J gene lost 1 base, with 9 bases spanning the gap. The CDR3 region is CASSRDFGTDTQYF. In nucleotides, the CDR3 is TGCGCCAGCAGCCGGGATTTCGGCACAGATACGCAGTATTTT.

The chain combines TRBV27 with TRBJ2-3; D unresolved. The germline V gene has CDR1 MNHEY and CDR2 SMNVEV (reference sequence). This CDR3 has 16 amino acids. Trimming removed 5 bases at V and 0 bases at J, with 15 bases between. CDR3: CASSPQPDPSTDTQYF. DNA of the CDR3: TGTGCCAGCAGTCCCCAACCGGACCCTAGCACAGATACGCAGTATTTT.

V and J are TRBV30 and TRBJ1-1; the D is unclear. CDR1 is GTSNPN, CDR2 SVGIG, per germline (reference sequence). The CDR3 runs to 11 residues. The V and J ends lost 5 bases and 1 base respectively, with 5 bases between them. The CDR3 DNA reads as TGTGCCTGGGACCAGAACACTGAAGCTTTCTTT. It specifies CAWDQNTEAFF.

The rearrangement links TRBV28 to TRBJ2-5, with D possibly matching TRBD1 (5 bases). From germline, CDR1 is MDHEN and CDR2 SYDVKM. This CDR3 has 14 residues. Between the trimmed V and J ends, which lost 3 bases and 0 bases, there was a span of 8 bases. Here the CDR3 reads CASSFRQYQETQYF. CDR3 DNA sequence: TGTGCCAGCAGTTTCCGACAGTACCAAGAGACCCAGTACTTC.

This clonotype was seen many times. V and J are TRBV20-1 and TRBJ2-3, with 11 positions matching TRBD2. CDR1 and CDR2 from the germline V gene are DFQATT and SNEGSKA (reference sequence). CDR3 size: 15 residues. V lost 6 bases and J lost 2; bases outside the gene matches: 7. The DNA of the CDR3 is TGCAGTGCCCCTACTAGCGGGAGCTACACAGATACGCAGTATTTT. Translated, it gives CSAPTSGSYTDTQYF.

This clonotype was counted ten times or more. The chain uses TRBV12-3 or TRBV12-4 and TRBJ2-3, with D possibly being TRBD1 or TRBD2 (5 bases each). Trimming removed 5 bases at V and 3 bases at J, with 15 bases between. The CDR3 covers 15 residues. The CDR3: CASSPPLAGTDTQYF. Written as DNA, the CDR3 is TGTGCCAGCAGTCCACCCCTAGCAGGGACAGATACGCAGTATTTT.

This clonotype was detected ten times or more. The rearrangement joins TRBV6-5 to TRBJ2-7; perhaps TRBD2 as D (5 bases). Between the trimmed V and J ends, which lost 6 bases and 2 bases, there was a span of 20 bases. Germline assignment: CDR1 MNHEY and CDR2 SVGAGI. This CDR3 comprises 16 residues. The CDR3 nucleotides read TGTGCCAGCAGGGGCGAGGGTTCTCGCTTCCCCTACGAGCAGTACTTC. Translation: CASRGEGSRFPYEQYF.